This T cell receptor beta chain came from a study of blood T cells in healthy people across ages. From germline, CDR1 is DFQATT and CDR2 SNEGSKA (reference sequence). The CDR3 covers 13 residues. V lost 3 bases, J lost 8 bases, and 13 bases lay in between. This clonotype occurred a few times. A J-beta primer mix and a sample-barcoded 5' primer were used in a second PCR of about 7 to 12 cycles. A template-switch adaptor that had 12 random nucleotides put a tag on each cDNA molecule. Each CDR3 protein gets one entry after TCRdb re-called the 5' RACE reads with MiXCR. Among approximately 820,000 distinct CDR3 sequences listed, approximately 44% were seen once.

The receptor's source is a man aged 55 to 70 in good health. Material for sequencing was blood. V is TRBV20-1 and J is TRBJ1-4; TRBD1 might be the D (6 bases). This chain's CDR3 is CSASPGVGEKLFF. The CDR3 DNA is TGCAGTGCTAGTCCAGGGGTAGGAGAAAAACTGTTTTTT.